This TCR beta chain was recovered during a study of T cell changes during pregnancy in multiple sclerosis. TCRdb's copy holds only in-frame clones and misses some; the assay was immunoSEQ multiplex PCR. The sample records tens of thousands of clones, roughly 93% being singletons. Trimming removed 3 bases from V and 0 bases from J, with 18 bases in between. Germline V gene data show CDR1 as MNHEY and CDR2 as SMNVEV (reference sequence). The CDR3 consists of 18 residues. The material was peripheral blood, obtained in the second trimester of pregnancy. This clonotype was obtained from a female donor in good health, enrolled as a control in a pregnancy study. V and J are TRBV27 and TRBJ2-1; D gene unclear. In DNA form, the CDR3 reads TGTGCCAGCAGTTTCATTCCCCTTCGGTTTAGCTCCTACAATGAGCAGTTCTTC. Translated: CASSFIPLRFSSYNEQFF.